Listed below are T cell receptor beta chains from one sample, sequenced in a study of blood T cell repertoires in COVID-19. The protocol was immunoSEQ multiplex PCR, while the TCRdb copy is restricted to in-frame clones and leaves out a portion. The top ten clones hold just under 1% of a sample with about 250,000 clones, 88% of them seen once. Sequencing was performed on peripheral blood. These receptors all come from a woman between 40 and 50 years old who had recovered from COVID-19. Both conserved end residues are part of each CDR3. A D gene is named only where the DNA matches it firmly. Clone size is shown for a subset of rows, as once, few, many or a class of expanded clone.

V gene: TRBV19; clone size: .; D gene: .; J gene: TRBJ2-7; CDR3 protein: CASSMGGGGPYEQYF; CDR3 DNA: TGTGCCAGTAGTATGGGCGGAGGGGGCCCCTACGAGCAGTACTTC
V gene: TRBV30; clone size: .; D gene: .; J gene: TRBJ1-3; CDR3 protein: CAWPGGPSGNTIYF; CDR3 DNA: TGTGCCTGGCCCGGGGGTCCCTCGGGAAACACCATATATTTT
V gene: TRBV30; clone size: .; D gene: .; J gene: TRBJ1-6; CDR3 protein: CAWSGGGIGRNSPLHF; CDR3 DNA: TGTGCCTGGAGCGGGGGGGGAATAGGTCGCAATTCACCCCTCCACTTT
V gene: TRBV21-1; clone size: .; D gene: .; J gene: TRBJ2-7; CDR3 protein: CASSRGGRWSSEQYF; CDR3 DNA: TGTGCCAGCAGCCGGGGGGGCAGGTGGTCTAGCGAGCAGTACTTC
V gene: TRBV11-3; clone size: .; D gene: TRBD1; J gene: TRBJ1-1; CDR3 protein: CASSLGQGAAEAFF; CDR3 DNA: TGTGCCAGCAGCTTGGGGCAGGGGGCCGCTGAAGCTTTCTTT
V gene: TRBV28; clone size: .; D gene: .; J gene: TRBJ2-1; CDR3 protein: CASSPEVGEQFF; CDR3 DNA: TGTGCCAGCAGTCCGGAGGTAGGCGAGCAGTTCTTC
V gene: TRBV3-1/TRBV3-2; clone size: once; D gene: TRBD1; J gene: TRBJ1-5; CDR3 protein: CASNHRGQPQHF; CDR3 DNA: TGTGCCAGCAACCACAGGGGGCAGCCCCAGCATTTT
V gene: TRBV10-3; clone size: once; D gene: TRBD1; J gene: TRBJ1-2; CDR3 protein: CAISATGGYGYTF; CDR3 DNA: TGTGCCATCAGCGCGACAGGGGGCTATGGCTACACCTTC
V gene: TRBV7-2; clone size: .; D gene: .; J gene: TRBJ2-2; CDR3 protein: CASSWPGTGELFF; CDR3 DNA: TGTGCCAGCAGCTGGCCGGGGACCGGGGAGCTGTTTTTT
V gene: TRBV7-2; clone size: .; D gene: .; J gene: TRBJ2-1; CDR3 protein: CASNTAGLNEQFF; CDR3 DNA: TGTGCCAGCAACACGGCGGGGCTTAATGAGCAGTTCTTC
V gene: TRBV10-3; clone size: .; D gene: .; J gene: TRBJ1-4; CDR3 protein: CATKIATNEKLFF; CDR3 DNA: TGTGCCACCAAAATTGCAACTAATGAAAAACTGTTTTTT
V gene: TRBV11-2; clone size: .; D gene: .; J gene: TRBJ2-7; CDR3 protein: CASSLGAGTYEQYF; CDR3 DNA: TGTGCCAGCAGCTTAGGTGCCGGGACCTACGAGCAGTACTTC
V gene: TRBV6-2/TRBV6-3; clone size: .; D gene: TRBD2; J gene: TRBJ2-2; CDR3 protein: CASSYSTGGGTGELFF; CDR3 DNA: TGTGCCAGCAGTTACTCGACGGGAGGGGGAACCGGGGAGCTGTTTTTT